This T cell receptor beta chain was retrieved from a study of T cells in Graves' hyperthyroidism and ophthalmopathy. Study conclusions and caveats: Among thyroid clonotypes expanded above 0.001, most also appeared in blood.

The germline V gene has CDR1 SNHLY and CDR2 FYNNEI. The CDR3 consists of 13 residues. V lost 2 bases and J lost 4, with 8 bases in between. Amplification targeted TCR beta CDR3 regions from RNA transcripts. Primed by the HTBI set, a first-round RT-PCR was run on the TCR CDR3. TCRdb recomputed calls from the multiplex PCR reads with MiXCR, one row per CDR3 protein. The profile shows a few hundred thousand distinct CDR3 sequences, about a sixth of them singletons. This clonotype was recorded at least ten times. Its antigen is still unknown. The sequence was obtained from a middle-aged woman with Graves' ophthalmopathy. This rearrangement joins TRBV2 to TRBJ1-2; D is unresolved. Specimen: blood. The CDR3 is CASSERLIYGYTF. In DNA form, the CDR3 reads TGTGCCAGCAGTGAACGGCTGATCTATGGCTACACCTTC. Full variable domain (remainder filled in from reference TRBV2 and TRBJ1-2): EPEVTQTPSHQVTQMGQEVILRCVPISNHLYFYWYRQILGQKVEFLVSFYNNEISEKSEIFDDQFSVERPDGSNFTLKIRSTKLEDSAMYFCASSERLIYGYTFGSGTRLTVV.